The 24 T cell receptor beta chains reported below all come from one sample, sequenced in a study of blood T cell repertoires in COVID-19 (TCRdb year 2020). Preparation of the library involved the immunoSEQ multiplex PCR assay. TCRdb took over this immuneACCESS table, retaining in-frame rearrangements with V and J assigned. Such tables are incomplete; in checked studies, under half of the missing clones stem from an unresolved V gene, and the remainder is unexplained. In this sample the table shows around 160,000 clones, about 88% of which occur a single time. The ten biggest clones cover around 19% of the sample. Sequencing was done on a sample of peripheral blood. These receptors were obtained from a woman of 80 years or more with acute or convalescent COVID-19.

The J gene is TRBJ2-6, the V gene TRBV6-1; 7 bases are shared with TRBD2. The CDR3 covers 17 residues. J was trimmed by 0 bases and V by 2 bases; bases with no gene match: 4. Germline-derived CDR1 and CDR2 are MNHNS and SASEGT. CDR3 sequence: CASSELAGVSGANVLTF. DNA of the CDR3: TGTGCCAGCAGTGAATTGGCGGGGGTCTCTGGGGCCAACGTCCTGACTTTC.

This rearrangement joins TRBV2 to TRBJ1-5; D unclear. The length of the CDR3 is 15 residues. Germline V CDR1 and CDR2: SNHLY, FYNNEI. The V gene lost 1 base and the J gene lost 0 bases, with 7 bases spanning the gap. The CDR3 sequence is CASSEGGYSNQPQHF. The CDR3, as DNA: TGTGCCAGCAGTGAAGGAGGGTATAGCAATCAGCCCCAGCATTTT.

This chain uses TRBV18 with TRBJ2-2; 7 bases align to TRBD2. V shed 3 bases, J shed 3 bases, and the junction held 4 bases outside the gene matches. There are 15 residues in the CDR3. The germline V gene has CDR1 KGHSH and CDR2 LQKENI. The CDR3: CASSPREVYTGELFF. DNA for the CDR3: TGTGCCAGCTCACCCCGGGAGGTTTACACCGGGGAGCTGTTTTTT. Full variable domain (missing parts from reference TRBV18 and TRBJ2-2): NAGVMQNPRHLVRRRGQEARLRCSPMKGHSHVYWYRQLPEEGLKFMVYLQKENIIDESGMPKERFSAEFPKEGPSILRIQQVVRGDSAAYFCASSPREVYTGELFFGEGSRLTVL.

This rearrangement joins TRBV29-1 to TRBJ2-2; 8 positions agree with TRBD2. The CDR3 has 13 residues. CDR1 and CDR2 from the germline V gene are SQVTM and ANQGSEA. The trim removed 8 bases at V and 6 bases at J, leaving 8 bases unmatched. CDR3 sequence (DNA): TGCAGCCCGGGGGGGACATGGGCCGGGGAGCTGTTTTTT. Translation gives CSPGGTWAGELFF.

The chain joins TRBV5-6 to TRBJ2-7; D ambiguous. V lost 0 bases and J lost 5, with 6 bases in between. This CDR3 spans 12 amino acids. Germline V CDR1 and CDR2: SGHDT, YYEEEE. For the CDR3, the DNA is TGTGCCAGCAGCTTGGTAGTGGACGAGCAGTACTTC. Amino acids: CASSLVVDEQYF.

There are a few counts of this clone. V usage is TRBV27 and J usage is TRBJ2-5; maybe TRBD1 (6 bases). Germline assignment: CDR1 MNHEY and CDR2 SMNVEV (reference sequence). V was pared by 1 base and J by 1 base, with 10 bases between. CDR3 length equals 15 residues. The CDR3 protein is CASSLLKGGQETQYF. The CDR3 region has the DNA TGTGCCAGCAGTTTATTGAAAGGGGGCCAAGAGACCCAGTACTTC.

The chain joins TRBV5-1 to TRBJ2-4, with a weak D call TRBD2 (6 bases). This CDR3 comprises 16 residues. The germline V gene has CDR1 SGHRS and CDR2 YFSETQ. Deletions cut 2 bases from V and 0 bases from J, with 12 bases between. CDR3 nucleotides: TGCGCCAGCAGCTTTTGGGGGGTTAAAGCCAAAAACATTCAGTACTTC. Translated, it gives CASSFWGVKAKNIQYF.

Written as DNA, the CDR3 is TGCAGTGCAATCGGACAGCATGGCTACACCTTC. Translation gives CSAIGQHGYTF. V gene TRBV20-1 combines with J gene TRBJ1-2; a weak D match, TRBD1 (6 bases). CDR3 length: 11 amino acids. V was shortened by 6 bases and J by 6 bases, with 11 bases between the two germline ends. Germline CDR1 is DFQATT and CDR2 is SNEGSKA (reference sequence).

The chain combines TRBV6-5 with TRBJ2-1; no clear D. The V gene lost 2 bases and the J gene lost 1 base, with 6 bases spanning the gap. The V gene's germline CDR1 is MNHEY and CDR2 SVGAGI. This CDR3 comprises 14 residues. CDR3 sequence (DNA): TGTGCCAGCAGTTACATGAGGTCCTACAATGAGCAGTTCTTC. This encodes CASSYMRSYNEQFF.

This chain uses TRBV29-1 with TRBJ2-7, with D unclear. Germline CDR1 reads SQVTM; CDR2 reads ANQGSEA. V gave up 6 bases and J gave up 2 bases, with 17 bases separating them. This CDR3 has 14 residues. CDR3 in DNA: TGCAGCGTCGCCAACACCCTCTTAACCTACGAGCAGTACTTC. It is translated as CSVANTLLTYEQYF.

The rearrangement joins TRBV6-5 to TRBJ2-3; a possible D gene is TRBD2 (7 bases). This CDR3 has 15 amino acids. Between the trimmed V and J ends, which lost 10 bases and 12 bases, there was a span of 29 bases. The germline gives CDR1 MNHEY, CDR2 SVGAGI. The CDR3 here is CATKLGGALSSSQYF. In DNA, the CDR3 is TGTGCCACCAAGTTAGGGGGGGCCCTCTCCTCTTCCCAGTATTTT.

Only a few counts were recorded for this clone. The V gene is TRBV3-1 (or the pseudogene TRBV3-2), the J gene TRBJ1-2, with D maybe TRBD1 (6 bases). The V end lost 1 base, the J end lost 0 bases, and 12 bases lay between the germline ends. Per the germline V gene, CDR1 is LGHDT and CDR2 is YNNKEL (reference sequence). This CDR3 region has 16 residues. The DNA of the CDR3 is TGTGCCAGCAGCCAAGCCCCCAGGGGCGCTAACTATGGCTACACCTTC. This sequence encodes CASSQAPRGANYGYTF.

The rearrangement joins TRBV5-1 to TRBJ1-1; maybe TRBD1 (5 bases). Trimming removed 0 bases from V and 8 bases from J, with 17 bases in between. This CDR3 is built from 15 residues. The germline CDR1 and CDR2 sequences are SGHRS and YFSETQ. The CDR3 loop reads CASSLDPGAKTEAFF. CDR3 in DNA: TGCGCCAGCAGCTTGGACCCTGGGGCCAAGACCGAAGCTTTCTTT.

CDR3 coding DNA: TGTGCCATCAGTCTCTTGGGACTAGCGGGAGGCCCAGATACGCAGTATTTT. It encodes CAISLLGLAGGPDTQYF. V usage is TRBV10-3 and J usage is TRBJ2-3, with TRBD2 matching 15 bases. Trimming removed 5 bases from V and 4 bases from J; junction bases left unmatched: 7. CDR3 length equals 17 residues. Looked up from germline, CDR1 is ENHRY and CDR2 is SYGVKD.

The rearrangement links TRBV7-2 to TRBJ2-1; 13 bases map to TRBD2. J gave up 7 bases and V 5 bases, and 5 bases lay outside the gene matches. The CDR3 spans 15 residues. Germline lookup yields CDR1 SGHTA and CDR2 FQGNSA. For the CDR3, the DNA is TGTGCCAGCAGCCCGAGGACTAGCGGGAGAAATGAGCAGTTCTTC. This codes for CASSPRTSGRNEQFF.

The rearrangement uses TRBV10-1 and TRBJ1-2, with no clear D. The length of the CDR3 is 12 residues. The V end was cut by 2 bases, the J end by 4 bases, with 5 bases between. Germline CDR1 WNHNN, CDR2 SYGVQD (reference sequence). CDR3 sequence: CASSEGSYGYTF. The DNA for the CDR3 is TGCGCCAGCAGTGAGGGCAGCTATGGCTACACCTTC.

The rearrangement joins TRBV5-1 to TRBJ1-2; D gene unclear. Germline V gene data show CDR1 as SGHRS and CDR2 as YFSETQ. V was shortened by 4 bases and J by 3 bases, with 13 bases between the two germline ends. CDR3 size: 14 residues. In nucleotides, the CDR3 is TGCGCCAGCAGCCGAACTGCGCAGGACTATGGCTACACCTTC. It encodes CASSRTAQDYGYTF.

This sequence joins TRBV19 and TRBJ1-1; 10 bases match TRBD1. CDR1 and CDR2 (germline): LNHDA, SQIVND (reference sequence). V lost 6 bases to trimming and J lost 6 bases; unmatched junction nucleotides: 1. This CDR3 has 12 residues. The CDR3 sequence is CASRTGGSEAFF. The CDR3 coding sequence is TGTGCCAGTAGGACAGGGGGCTCTGAAGCTTTCTTT. The variable domain in full, completed from reference TRBV19 and TRBJ1-1, reads DGGITQSPKYLFRKEGQNVTLSCEQNLNHDAMYWYRQDPGQGLRLIYYSQIVNDFQKGDIAEGYSVSREKKESFPLTVTSAQKNPTAFYLCASRTGGSEAFFGQGTRLTVV.

The rearrangement joins TRBV7-2 to TRBJ1-2, with a possible D match to TRBD1 (5 bases). Trimming cost V 3 bases and J 4 bases, with 6 bases left between them. The CDR3 covers 12 residues. Germline assignment: CDR1 SGHTA and CDR2 FQGNSA. CDR3 nucleotides: TGTGCCAGCAGCTTCAGGGTCTATGGCTACACCTTC. It translates to CASSFRVYGYTF. Based on the CDR3 plus reference TRBV7-2 and TRBJ1-2, the full variable domain is GAGVSQSPSNKVTEKGKDVELRCDPISGHTALYWYRQSLGQGLEFLIYFQGNSAPDKSGLPSDRFSAERTGGSVSTLTIQRTQQEDSAVYLCASSFRVYGYTFGSGTRLTVV.

V is TRBV19 and J is TRBJ1-2; the D gene is possibly TRBD1 (6 bases). CDR1 is LNHDA and CDR2 is SQIVND in the germline V gene (reference sequence). V was pared by 6 bases and J by 4 bases, with 15 bases between. CDR3 length: 14 residues. In nucleotides, the CDR3 is TGTGCCAGTAGGGCCCCGGACAGATCCTATGGCTACACCTTC. This sequence encodes CASRAPDRSYGYTF.

The chain has TRBV19 and TRBJ2-3; 8 bases are shared with TRBD2. V gave up 3 bases and J gave up 4 bases; unmatched junction bases: 30. Looked up from germline, CDR1 is LNHDA and CDR2 is SQIVND (reference sequence). The CDR3 is made up of 23 amino acids. CDR3 in amino acids: CASSIPPSTEPVLGLADADTQYF. The CDR3 region has the DNA TGTGCCAGTAGTATCCCCCCATCGACAGAACCCGTTTTAGGACTAGCAGATGCAGATACGCAGTATTTT.

This clone was seen only once. The chain links TRBV18 to TRBJ2-1, with TRBD2 identical over 15 bases. With 3 bases clipped from V and 9 bases from J, the junction kept 12 bases outside the gene matches. Germline V gene lookup returns CDR1 KGHSH and CDR2 LQKENI. The CDR3 loop spans 18 amino acids. Written as DNA, the CDR3 is TGTGCCAGCTCACCTCCACGGACTAGCGGGAGGGCTACGAGTGAGCAGTTCTTC. Translated, it gives CASSPPRTSGRATSEQFF.

The chain has TRBV20-1 and TRBJ2-3, with unresolved D. The V and J ends lost 3 bases and 3 bases respectively, with 7 bases between them. Germline V gives CDR1 DFQATT, CDR2 SNEGSKA (reference sequence). CDR3 length equals 12 residues. The CDR3: CSASSRTDTQYF. The CDR3 DNA reads TGCAGTGCTAGTTCCAGGACAGATACGCAGTATTTT.

The chain uses TRBV5-1 and TRBJ2-3, with 10 bases aligning to TRBD1. Germline CDR1 reads SGHRS; CDR2 reads YFSETQ. There are 15 residues in the CDR3. Trimming cost V 0 bases and J 4 bases; bases outside gene matches: 2. The CDR3 region is CASSLGGTGADTQYF. As DNA, the CDR3 is TGCGCCAGCAGCTTGGGCGGGACAGGGGCAGATACGCAGTATTTT. The variable domain in full, completed from reference TRBV5-1 and TRBJ2-3, reads KAGVTQTPRYLIKTRGQQVTLSCSPISGHRSVSWYQQTPGQGLQFLFEYFSETQRNKGNFPGRFSGRQFSNSRSEMNVSTLELGDSALYLCASSLGGTGADTQYFGPGTRLTVL.